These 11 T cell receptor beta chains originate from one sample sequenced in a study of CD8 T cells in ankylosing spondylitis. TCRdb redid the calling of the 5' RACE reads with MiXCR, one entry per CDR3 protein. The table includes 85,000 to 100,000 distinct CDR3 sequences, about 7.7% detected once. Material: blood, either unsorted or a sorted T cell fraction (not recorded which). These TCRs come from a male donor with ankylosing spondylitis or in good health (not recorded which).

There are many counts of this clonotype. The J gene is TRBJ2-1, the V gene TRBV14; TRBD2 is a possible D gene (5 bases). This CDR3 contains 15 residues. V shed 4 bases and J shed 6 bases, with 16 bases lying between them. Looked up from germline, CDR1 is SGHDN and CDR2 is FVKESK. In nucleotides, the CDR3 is TGTGCCAGCAGCCGGCGGGCGGGTGGGTCCAATGAGCAGTTCTTC. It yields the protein CASSRRAGGSNEQFF.

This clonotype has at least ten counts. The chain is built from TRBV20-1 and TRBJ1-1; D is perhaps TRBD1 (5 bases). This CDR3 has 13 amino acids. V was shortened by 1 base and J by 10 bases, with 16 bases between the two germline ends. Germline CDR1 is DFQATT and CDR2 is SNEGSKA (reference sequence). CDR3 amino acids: CSARGGGDGPAFF. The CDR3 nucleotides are TGCAGTGCTAGAGGGGGAGGGGATGGGCCAGCTTTCTTT.

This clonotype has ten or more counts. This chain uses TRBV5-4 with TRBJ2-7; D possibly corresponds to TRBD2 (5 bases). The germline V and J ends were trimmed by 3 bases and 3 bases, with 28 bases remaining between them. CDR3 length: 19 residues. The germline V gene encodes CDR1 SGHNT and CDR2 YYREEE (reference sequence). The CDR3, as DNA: TGTGCCAGCAGCTCTGGTACTCCAGCCTCGGGATTTGGGGTCTACGAGCAGTACTTC. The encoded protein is CASSSGTPASGFGVYEQYF.

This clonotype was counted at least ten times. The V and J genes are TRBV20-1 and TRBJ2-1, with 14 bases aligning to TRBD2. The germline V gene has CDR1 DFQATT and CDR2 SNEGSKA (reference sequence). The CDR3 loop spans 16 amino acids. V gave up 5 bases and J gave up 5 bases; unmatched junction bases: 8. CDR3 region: CSALRLAGGQDNEQFF. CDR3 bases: TGCAGTGCTTTACGACTAGCGGGAGGGCAAGACAATGAGCAGTTCTTC.

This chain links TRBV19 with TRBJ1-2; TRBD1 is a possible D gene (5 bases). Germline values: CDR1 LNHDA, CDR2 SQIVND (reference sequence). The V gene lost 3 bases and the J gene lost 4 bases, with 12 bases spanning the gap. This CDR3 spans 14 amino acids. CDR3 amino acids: CASSMQTDPYGYTF. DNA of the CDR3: TGTGCCAGTAGTATGCAGACAGACCCCTATGGCTACACCTTC.

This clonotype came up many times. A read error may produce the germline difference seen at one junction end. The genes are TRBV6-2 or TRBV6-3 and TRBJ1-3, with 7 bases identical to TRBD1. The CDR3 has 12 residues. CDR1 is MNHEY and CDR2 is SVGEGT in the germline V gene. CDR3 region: CASSATGVPSGF. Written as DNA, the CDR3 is TGTGCCAGCAGTGCTACAGGGGTTCCGAGCGGTTTT.

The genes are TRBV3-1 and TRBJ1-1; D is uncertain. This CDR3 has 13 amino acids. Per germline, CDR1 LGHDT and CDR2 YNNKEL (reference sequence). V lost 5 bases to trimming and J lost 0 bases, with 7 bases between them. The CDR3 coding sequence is TGTGCCAGCAGCACACAGATGAACACTGAAGCTTTCTTT. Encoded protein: CASSTQMNTEAFF.

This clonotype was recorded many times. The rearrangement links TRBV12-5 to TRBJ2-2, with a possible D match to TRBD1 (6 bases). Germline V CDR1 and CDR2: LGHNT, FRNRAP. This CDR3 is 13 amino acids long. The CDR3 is CASRDTYTGELFF. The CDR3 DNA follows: TGTGCGTCAAGGGACACTTACACCGGGGAGCTGTTTTTT.

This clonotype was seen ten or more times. The CDR3 loop is CASSIDGNTEAFF. CDR3 DNA: TGCGCCAGCAGCATCGACGGGAACACTGAAGCTTTCTTT. The J gene is TRBJ1-1, the V gene TRBV5-1; D ambiguous. The germline V gene has CDR1 SGHRS and CDR2 YFSETQ. Trimming removed 4 bases from V and 1 base from J, with 8 bases in between. The CDR3 contains 13 residues.

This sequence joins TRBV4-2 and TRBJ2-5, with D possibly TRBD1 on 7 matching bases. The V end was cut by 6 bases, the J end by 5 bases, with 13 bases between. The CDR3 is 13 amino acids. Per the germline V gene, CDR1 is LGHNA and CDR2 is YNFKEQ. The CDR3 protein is CASRLRGVETQYF. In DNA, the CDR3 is TGTGCCAGCAGGCTCAGGGGGGTCGAGACCCAGTACTTC.

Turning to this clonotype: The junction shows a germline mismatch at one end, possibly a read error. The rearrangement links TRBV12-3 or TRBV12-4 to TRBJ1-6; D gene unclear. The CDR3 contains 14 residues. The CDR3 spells CASSFSQNNSPPHF. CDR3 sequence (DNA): TGCGCCAGCAGTTTTTCACAGAATAATTCACCCCCCCACTTT.